This T cell receptor beta chain was captured by sequencing in a study of shared clonotypes between healthy human individuals. Clones were read by immunoSEQ multiplex PCR, and TCRdb kept only the in-frame ones, dropping some. The repertoire holds 2 million or so clones, with roughly 96% as singletons. CDR3 length: 13 residues. Per the germline V gene, CDR1 is SGHRS and CDR2 is YFSETQ. Trimming shortened V by 4 bases and J by 1 base, and 8 bases separated the two germline ends. In regard to this clone: Its antigen is undetermined.

Study-wide results and caveats: The study generally estimated greater richness for naive than memory subsets.

V is TRBV5-1 and J is TRBJ2-5; no firm D call. The sequencing sample was made of naive CD4+ T cells sorted from blood. Subset meaning: CD45RA+ positively selected. The TCR sequence derives from a man aged 18 to 30 in good health. The CDR3 DNA reads TGCGCCAGCAGCCCTTTCCCCCAAGAGACCCAGTACTTC. It translates to CASSPFPQETQYF.